This T cell receptor beta chain was recovered during a study of identical twins. Broader study findings: There were fewer insertions in abundant cord blood beta clonotypes, but memory repertoires showed no such pattern. Among out-of-frame alpha sequences shared by twins, low generation probability occurred in excess.

TCRdb itself ran the 5' RACE reads through MiXCR, one entry per CDR3 protein. The repertoire has a few hundred thousand distinct CDR3 sequences, 12% to 15% of them found once; the top ten carry roughly 0.43%. Germline V gene lookup returns CDR1 SGHDT and CDR2 YYEEEE. The CDR3 extends over 17 amino acids. V lost 0 bases and J lost 0, with 16 bases in between. Turning to this clonotype: No antigen is known for it.

The sample was also linked to a second study, of yellow fever vaccine responses in identical twins.

The TCR was taken from a woman aged 18 to 35 in good health. The sequenced material came from CD4+ T cells sorted from blood. This chain connects TRBV5-6 to TRBJ2-7; D is possibly TRBD1 or TRBD2 (5 bases each). The CDR3 loop is CASSLEQALGSSYEQYV. As DNA, the CDR3 is TGTGCCAGCAGCTTGGAACAGGCCTTAGGGAGCTCCTACGAGCAGTACGTC.